This T cell receptor (beta chain) was found in a study of cytomegalovirus exposure and HLA in healthy donors (dated by TCRdb to the late 2010s). Study-wide context: According to a later analysis, one platform produced both the roughly 130 validation repertoires and the 620 or so repertoires of the first cohort. High-throughput TCR immunosequencing, statistical association of individual TCRs with disease status, and machine learning were combined to predict cytomegalovirus infection status. The study aimed to test whether signatures of past pathogen exposure could be identified by cataloging public T cell receptors. A separate validation cohort of some 130 different subjects was used in addition to the approximately 700-subject first cohort.

A word on this clone: Which antigen it targets is not known. Nothing much larger sits one base from this clone, and base qualities are not available.

Study-wide findings and limitations: Subsequent analysis determined that TCRs grouped into clusters in the first cohort also showed a tendency toward co-occurrence across the roughly 110 validation repertoires, and approximately 94% of cluster scores exceeded 0. The authors suggested that the approach could potentially be extended to other disease states and immunological phenotypes. The validation cohort had no HLA typing available for a later analysis, so co-occurrence within that cohort was assessed over all 110 or so repertoires. Across donors, most TCR sequences were observed very rarely, whereas some public TCRs were present in many individuals. The study listed 164 TCR beta chains as associated with cytomegalovirus. The classifier was reported to diagnose cytomegalovirus status with high specificity and sensitivity in both the original cohort and the validation cohort. In vitro tests confirmed that a few of the cytomegalovirus-associated TCR beta chains recognize cytomegalovirus antigens.

Separate from the approximately 700-subject first cohort, the validation cohort of roughly 110 subjects was the group to which the donors belonged. The library was built by means of the immunoSEQ multiplex PCR assay. Under the source paper's analysis protocol: A statistical classification framework was built to diagnose cytomegalovirus status from the catalog of TCR beta chain sequences. In TCRdb, the immuneACCESS table is reduced to in-frame sequences with V and J assigned. These tables do not hold every clone; where another copy was compared, an unresolved V gene accounts for under half, and the others remain unexplained. V and J calls plus clone size are reproduced from that table; the DNA served to infer D and trimming. This sample is represented by a few hundred thousand clones; 90% of them were singletons. Roughly 0.38% of the sample goes to the ten largest clones. The CDR3 holds 13 amino acids from the cysteine to the phenylalanine. Only the CDR3 part of the read is kept: 39 bases, read in frame from the first base. V and J lose 3 bases and 3 bases, and a span of 8 bases separates them. CDR1 and CDR2 are read off the germline V gene as MGHRA and YSYEKL.

The chain links TRBV4-1 with TRBJ1-2, with the D gene uncertain. This receptor was identified in a woman between 18 and 29 years old in good health and CMV-seronegative. The sample was PBMCs. The CDR3 amino acid sequence is: CASSHRLDYGYTF. The base sequence is TGCGCCAGCAGCCACCGACTGGACTATGGCTACACCTTC.